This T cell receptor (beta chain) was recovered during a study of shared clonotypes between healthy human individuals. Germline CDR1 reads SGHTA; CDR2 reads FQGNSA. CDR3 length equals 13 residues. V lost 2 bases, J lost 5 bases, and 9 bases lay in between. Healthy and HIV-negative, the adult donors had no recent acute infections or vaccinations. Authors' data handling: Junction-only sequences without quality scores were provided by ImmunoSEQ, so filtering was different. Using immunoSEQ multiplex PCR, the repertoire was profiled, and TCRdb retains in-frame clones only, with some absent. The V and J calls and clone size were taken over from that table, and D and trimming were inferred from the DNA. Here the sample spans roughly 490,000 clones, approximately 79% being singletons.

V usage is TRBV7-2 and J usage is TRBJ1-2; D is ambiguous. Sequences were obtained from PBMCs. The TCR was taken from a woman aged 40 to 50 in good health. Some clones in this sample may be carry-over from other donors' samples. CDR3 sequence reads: CASSLFREYGYTF. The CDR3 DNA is TGTGCCAGCAGCTTATTCCGGGAGTATGGCTACACCTTC.